This TCR beta chain derives from a study of T cell responses to AZD1222 COVID-19 vaccine. With V trimmed by 8 bases and J by 4 bases, 18 bases remained unmatched. Looked up from germline, CDR1 is MDHEN and CDR2 is SYDVKM. The CDR3 covers 18 residues. This clone was recorded once. TCRdb's table, derived via immunoSEQ multiplex PCR, lists solely in-frame clones and lacks some. The table has roughly 130,000 clones, roughly nine tenths seen once; the top ten hold over 4%. The sequence came from an adult who received the AZD1222 COVID-19 vaccine. The chain combines TRBV28 with TRBJ2-1; TRBD2 matches at 9 bases. The specimen comprised peripheral blood, sampled 28 days after the second AZD1222 dose. The CDR3 bases are TGTGCCAGCCCCCCGAGGTTATTAGCGGGAGTAGTGTACAATGAGCAGTTCTTC. Encoded protein: CASPPRLLAGVVYNEQFF.